The rows below give T cell receptor beta chains drawn from one sample of a study of blood T cells in healthy people across ages. MiXCR was run by TCRdb on the 5' RACE reads, yielding one entry per CDR3 protein. The table has fewer than 1,000,000 distinct CDR3 sequences, around 50% seen once. Material for sequencing was blood. The receptor source for this set is an older man in good health. Both conserved end residues are part of each CDR3. The D gene is left open where the match is weak. The size of a clone is reported for some rows only, either as once, few or many, or as a class for expanded clones.

DNA	CDR3	V	size	D	J
TGTGCCAGCAGCCCGAGCTTCGGGAGGGCCGGAGATACGCAGTATTTT	CASSPSFGRAGDTQYF	TRBV5-5	once	TRBD2	TRBJ2-3
TGTGCCAGCAGCTTGGGGGCGGTCTCCTACAATGAGCAGTACTTC	CASSLGAVSYNEQYF	TRBV5-4	.	.	TRBJ2-7
TGTGCCAGCAGCAACCCTAGTACCTACAATGAGCAGTTCTTC	CASSNPSTYNEQFF	TRBV9	.	.	TRBJ2-1
TGCAGCGTTAATTATGAGTTCTCCTACAATGAGCAGTTCTTC	CSVNYEFSYNEQFF	TRBV29-1	few	.	TRBJ2-1
TGTGCCAGCAGCTTAAATGCAGGGAATGACGAGCAGTACTTC	CASSLNAGNDEQYF	TRBV7-8	.	.	TRBJ2-7
TGTGCCACCAGTGACACTTTTAGCGGGAGAGGGGCGAATGAGCAGTTCTTC	CATSDTFSGRGANEQFF	TRBV24-1	few	TRBD2	TRBJ2-1
TGCAGTGCTTATACTGGGGTCAACGTCCTGACTTTC	CSAYTGVNVLTF	TRBV20-1	once	.	TRBJ2-6
TGTGCCAGCAGCAAAGGAGCTAGCGGGGAACTAACCTACGAGCAGTACTTC	CASSKGASGELTYEQYF	TRBV21-1	.	.	TRBJ2-7
TGTGCCAGCAGCCAAGGAACCATAAACACTGAAGCTTTCTTT	CASSQGTINTEAFF	TRBV4-2	.	.	TRBJ1-1
TGCGCCAGCAGCTTGGATCGCGGGTGGGCACAGGGTACGCAGTATTTT	CASSLDRGWAQGTQYF	TRBV5-1	.	.	TRBJ2-3
TGTGCCAGCAGCTCGGCCACGAGCTCCTACGAGCAGTACTTC	CASSSATSSYEQYF	TRBV5-6	.	.	TRBJ2-7
TGCAGCGTTGACACTAGCGGGAGAACCGGGGAGCTGTTTTTT	CSVDTSGRTGELFF	TRBV29-1	few	TRBD2	TRBJ2-2
TGTGCCAGCAGCTTAGCGCCGGGGTCTGGTAACGAGCAGTACTTC	CASSLAPGSGNEQYF	TRBV7-2	few	.	TRBJ2-7
TGTGCCAGCAGTTTACATGCAGGGGCTCCTCACAATGAGCAGTTCTTC	CASSLHAGAPHNEQFF	TRBV28	many	.	TRBJ2-1
TGCAGTGCTAGAGAGGCTAGCGGGAGGGCTGCCTACAATGAGCAGTTCTTC	CSAREASGRAAYNEQFF	TRBV20-1	few	TRBD2	TRBJ2-1
TGTGCCAGCAGTAATCTAGCGGGAGTCGGTAATACGCAGTATTTT	CASSNLAGVGNTQYF	TRBV12-3/TRBV12-4	many	TRBD2	TRBJ2-3
TGCAGCGTTGAACGAGCGCGCGCCTACAATGAGCAGTTCTTC	CSVERARAYNEQFF	TRBV29-1	few	.	TRBJ2-1
TGCGCCAGCAGCTTGACTCAGCGATACGAGACCCAGTACTTC	CASSLTQRYETQYF	TRBV5-1	.	.	TRBJ2-5
TGCAGTGCTAGAGGGCAGCAAGACTACGAGCAGTACTTC	CSARGQQDYEQYF	TRBV20-1	.	.	TRBJ2-7
TGCAGTGCTAGGGACAGGCTCCAAGAGACCCAGTACTTC	CSARDRLQETQYF	TRBV20-1	.	TRBD1	TRBJ2-5
TGTGCCAGCAGTAGGGGACATTCAGATACGCAGTATTTT	CASSRGHSDTQYF	TRBV12-3/TRBV12-4	.	.	TRBJ2-3
TGTGCCAGCAGCCAAGATTTGAACAGGGGAGGTTTAGAGACCCAGTACTTC	CASSQDLNRGGLETQYF	TRBV3-1	many	.	TRBJ2-5
TGTGCCAGCAGCGAACTAGCGGGATCTGACGAGCAGTTCTTC	CASSELAGSDEQFF	TRBV7-6	.	TRBD2	TRBJ2-1
TGTGCCAGCAGTTCCGCCGGGACTAGCGGGAGGGTTAATGAGCAGTACTTC	CASSSAGTSGRVNEQYF	TRBV28	.	TRBD2	TRBJ2-7
TGCAGTACCAACCGGGACATCCAAAACATTCAGTACTTC	CSTNRDIQNIQYF	TRBV20-1	few	.	TRBJ2-4
TGCAGTTCTACGGTCGGACAGGTGGACGAGCAGTACTTC	CSSTVGQVDEQYF	TRBV20-1	few	TRBD1	TRBJ2-7
TGTGCCAGCAGTCTCGAAATAAACAATCAGCCCCAGCATTTT	CASSLEINNQPQHF	TRBV6-4	.	.	TRBJ1-5
TGTGCCAGCAGCCAAATAGCGGGAGACCTAAGCTACAATGAGCAGTTCTTC	CASSQIAGDLSYNEQFF	TRBV3-1	.	TRBD2	TRBJ2-1